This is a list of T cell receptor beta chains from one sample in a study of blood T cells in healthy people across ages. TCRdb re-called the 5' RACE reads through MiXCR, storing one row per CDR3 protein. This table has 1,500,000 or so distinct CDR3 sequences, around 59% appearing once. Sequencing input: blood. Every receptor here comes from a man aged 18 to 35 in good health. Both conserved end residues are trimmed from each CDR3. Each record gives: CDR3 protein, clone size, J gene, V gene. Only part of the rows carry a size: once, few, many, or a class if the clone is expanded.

CDR3aa: ASVLGSGGRIVEQY
abundance: once
j_gene: NA
v_gene: TRBV27

CDR3aa: ASSVTRDTGELF
abundance: NA
j_gene: TRBJ2-2
v_gene: TRBV2

CDR3aa: ASSLIPGGDSPLH
abundance: NA
j_gene: TRBJ1-6
v_gene: TRBV12-3/TRBV12-4

CDR3aa: ASTRTEGYEQY
abundance: NA
j_gene: TRBJ2-7
v_gene: TRBV4-1

CDR3aa: ASSKGCRTFFRKQF
abundance: NA
j_gene: TRBJ2-1
v_gene: TRBV21-1

CDR3aa: ASDPQGQGSNYIQY
abundance: NA
j_gene: TRBJ2-4
v_gene: TRBV25-1

CDR3aa: SATPPGLNTGELF
abundance: NA
j_gene: TRBJ2-2
v_gene: TRBV20-1

CDR3aa: AISESTNSYNEQY
abundance: NA
j_gene: TRBJ2-5
v_gene: TRBV10-3

CDR3aa: ASSQDLRDARFGYT
abundance: NA
j_gene: TRBJ1-2
v_gene: TRBV27

CDR3aa: ATTDKNYGYT
abundance: NA
j_gene: TRBJ1-2
v_gene: TRBV24-1

CDR3aa: AISTPNGGFQETQY
abundance: NA
j_gene: TRBJ2-5
v_gene: TRBV10-3

CDR3aa: ATSSLIVTSHEQY
abundance: NA
j_gene: TRBJ2-7
v_gene: TRBV15

CDR3aa: ASSLGDSWRGDTQY
abundance: once
j_gene: TRBJ2-3
v_gene: TRBV12-3/TRBV12-4

CDR3aa: ASSFRDGNGYT
abundance: NA
j_gene: TRBJ1-2
v_gene: TRBV27

CDR3aa: ASSVDRDGELF
abundance: NA
j_gene: TRBJ2-2
v_gene: TRBV7-2

CDR3aa: ASTLLSGYEQY
abundance: few
j_gene: TRBJ2-7
v_gene: TRBV6-2/TRBV6-3

CDR3aa: ASTARGLGEQY
abundance: once
j_gene: TRBJ2-5
v_gene: TRBV7-2